The clone carrying this T cell receptor beta chain was counted a single time. Assay used: immunoSEQ multiplex PCR; TCRdb lists only in-frame clones, some missing. Found here are roughly 49,000 clones, less than 85% of them singletons; the top ten hold 4% to 5.5%. These data come from a study of blood T cell repertoires in COVID-19. Background on the study: The United States, Italy and Spain were the sources of the acute and convalescent COVID-19 samples. T cells, B-cell-depleted T cells, or PBMCs provided the cDNA or gDNA that served as material.

Germline CDR1 and CDR2: MNHEY and SVGAGI. Trimming removed 6 bases from V and 2 bases from J; junction bases left unmatched: 7. The CDR3 runs to 15 residues. This TCR derives from a man aged 45-65 years with active COVID-19. Sequencing was done on a sample of peripheral blood. The chain links TRBV6-5 to TRBJ2-3; 8 nucleotides match TRBD1. CDR3 region: CASSHEGQVTDTQYF. The CDR3 DNA reads TGTGCCAGCAGCCACGAGGGACAGGTCACAGATACGCAGTATTTT.